This T cell receptor (beta chain) appears in the sequencing data of a study of T cell changes during pregnancy in multiple sclerosis (dated by TCRdb to about 2019). General notes on the study: In women with multiple sclerosis, the researchers looked at how the T cell repertoire shifted as pregnancy progressed.

CDR1 is given as MDHEN and CDR2 as SYDVKM, both from the germline V gene. The CDR3 has 15 amino acids, counting the end cysteine and phenylalanine. This entry keeps only the CDR3 DNA: 45 bases, framed from base 1. The V end loses 2 bases and the J end loses 0 bases, and a stretch of 5 bases separates them. Library preparation used the immunoSEQ multiplex PCR assay. TCRdb limited this immuneACCESS table to in-frame rearrangements with V and J called. A share of clones is missing; checked studies link under half to unresolved V genes, and the rest is unexplained. For this sample there are approximately 88,000 clones; approximately 94% appear just once. About 2% of the sample belongs to the ten largest clones. Note on this clone: This clone's antigen is unknown. It has no much larger one-base neighbor in the sample; base qualities were not kept.

The sequences come from peripheral blood, collected in the third trimester of pregnancy. The receptor's source is a female donor with multiple sclerosis, enrolled in a pregnancy study. The sequence joins TRBV28 to TRBJ2-6; the D gene cannot be resolved reliably. This receptor carries the CDR3 CASSLVHSGANVLTF. The DNA sequence is TGTGCCAGCAGTTTAGTACACTCTGGGGCCAACGTCCTGACTTTC. The full variable domain, completed from the reference TRBV28 and TRBJ2-6 proteins outside the CDR3, reads DVKVTQSSRYLVKRTGEKVFLECVQDMDHENMFWYRQDPGLGLRLIYFSYDVKMKEKGDIPEGYSVSREKKERFSLILESASTNQTSMYLCASSLVHSGANVLTFGAGSRLTVL.